Below are 10 T cell receptor beta chains sequenced from a single sample in a study of radiation and T cells in renal cell carcinoma. Time point given: baseline pretreatment blood. Treatment described: 15 Gy SBRT to primary tumor, nephrectomy 4 weeks later. Generated by immunoSEQ multiplex PCR, the TCRdb table keeps only in-frame clones and is missing some. The sample records some 100,000 clones, 65% to 85% being singletons. The sequencing used blood, collected from a patient whose treatment included radiotherapy and nephrectomy. All receptors derive from a man in his 60s with renal cell carcinoma.

J is TRBJ1-2 and V is TRBV29-1, with a weak D call TRBD1 (6 bases). V lost 4 bases and J lost 7, with 16 bases in between. This CDR3 spans 13 amino acids. CDR1 is SQVTM, CDR2 ANQGSEA, per germline. The CDR3 protein is CSVGQARETGYTF. CDR3 bases: TGCAGCGTTGGACAGGCTCGGGAGACTGGCTACACCTTC.

This clone has a single count. The chain has TRBV18 and TRBJ2-3, with D perhaps assigned TRBD1 or TRBD2 (5 bases each). The CDR3 is made up of 15 amino acids. Germline V gene data show CDR1 as KGHSH and CDR2 as LQKENI. Trimming took 1 base from V and 0 from J, leaving 8 bases between them. CDR3 bases: TGTGCCAGCTCACCACGGGACCGTAGCACAGATACGCAGTATTTT. This translates into CASSPRDRSTDTQYF.

This sequence joins TRBV7-6 and TRBJ2-3; 8 bases are a match to TRBD1. There are 14 residues in the CDR3. V lost 6 bases to trimming and J lost 1 base; unmatched junction nucleotides: 3. From germline, CDR1 is SGHVS and CDR2 FNYEAQ. The CDR3 reads CASSDRGGTDTQYF. DNA of the CDR3: TGTGCCAGCAGTGACAGGGGTGGCACAGATACGCAGTATTTT. Variable domain in full (rest from reference TRBV7-6 and TRBJ2-3): GAGVSQSPRYKVTKRGQDVALRCDPISGHVSLYWYRQALGQGPEFLTYFNYEAQQDKSGLPNDRFSAERPEGSISTLTIQRTEQRDSAMYRCASSDRGGTDTQYFGPGTRLTVL.

The J gene is TRBJ2-7, the V gene TRBV20-1; D is uncertain. Germline V gene data show CDR1 as DFQATT and CDR2 as SNEGSKA (reference sequence). Between the trimmed V and J ends, which lost 4 bases and 3 bases, there was a span of 7 bases. This CDR3 has 11 amino acids. This CDR3 reads CSATDGYEQYF. CDR3 sequence (DNA): TGCAGTGCTACGGACGGCTACGAGCAGTACTTC.

The J gene is TRBJ2-3, the V gene TRBV10-3; 8 bases are a match to TRBD2. The CDR3 has 15 residues. Per germline, CDR1 ENHRY and CDR2 SYGVKD. V shed 2 bases and J 3 bases; nucleotides not matched to a gene: 4. DNA of the CDR3: TGTGCCATCAGTGAGCCCAGCGGGAGTACAGATACGCAGTATTTT. Protein product: CAISEPSGSTDTQYF.

The gene calls are TRBV4-2 and TRBJ1-1; D remains ambiguous. The CDR3 loop spans 14 amino acids. Trimming removed 0 bases from V and 3 bases from J, with 8 bases in between. Germline assignment: CDR1 LGHNA and CDR2 YNFKEQ. CDR3 nucleotide sequence: TGTGCCAGCAGCCAAGAGGTGAGGGACACTGAAGCTTTCTTT. As protein: CASSQEVRDTEAFF.

The V call is TRBV5-4, the J call TRBJ2-1; TRBD2 aligns across 9 bases. The ends lost 0 bases at V and 7 bases at J; junction bases unmatched: 5. Germline V lookup: CDR1 SGHNT, CDR2 YYREEE (reference sequence). This CDR3 region has 15 residues. The CDR3 reads CASSLVPSGVNEQFF. The CDR3 region has the DNA TGTGCCAGCAGCTTGGTGCCTAGCGGGGTTAATGAGCAGTTCTTC.

This sequence joins TRBV15 and TRBJ2-7, with 8 bases fitting TRBD1. Trimming at V came to 0 bases and at J to 6 bases, leaving 13 bases not matched to a gene. The CDR3 spans 17 residues. Per the germline V gene, CDR1 is LNHNV and CDR2 is YYDKDF (reference sequence). The CDR3 nucleotides read TGTGCCACCAGCAGAGATCATCCGGACAGGGATATACTCGAGCAGTACTTC. Translation: CATSRDHPDRDILEQYF.

The CDR3: CASRSGVKGGTDTQYF. The CDR3 nucleotides are TGTGCCAGTCGTAGCGGGGTAAAAGGGGGCACAGATACGCAGTATTTT. The rearrangement uses TRBV28 and TRBJ2-3, with 8 bases aligning to TRBD2. Trimming took 9 bases from V and 1 from J; bases not matched to a gene: 12. Germline V CDR1 and CDR2: MDHEN, SYDVKM. The CDR3 runs to 16 residues.

This clone has just a few counts. This chain connects TRBV30 to TRBJ1-1; D remains unclear. Germline V CDR1 and CDR2: GTSNPN, SVGIG (reference sequence). The length of the CDR3 is 12 residues. V lost 0 bases and J 7 bases, leaving 9 bases between the germline ends. The CDR3 region has the DNA TGTGCCTGGAGTGTACGAGACGGTGAAGCTTTCTTT. It yields the protein CAWSVRDGEAFF. The complete variable domain, with remaining parts taken from reference TRBV30 and TRBJ1-1, reads SQTIHQWPATLVQPVGSPLSLECTVEGTSNPNLYWYRQAAGRGLQLLFYSVGIGQISSEVPQNLSASRPQDRQFILSSKKLLLSDSGFYLCAWSVRDGEAFFGQGTRLTVV.